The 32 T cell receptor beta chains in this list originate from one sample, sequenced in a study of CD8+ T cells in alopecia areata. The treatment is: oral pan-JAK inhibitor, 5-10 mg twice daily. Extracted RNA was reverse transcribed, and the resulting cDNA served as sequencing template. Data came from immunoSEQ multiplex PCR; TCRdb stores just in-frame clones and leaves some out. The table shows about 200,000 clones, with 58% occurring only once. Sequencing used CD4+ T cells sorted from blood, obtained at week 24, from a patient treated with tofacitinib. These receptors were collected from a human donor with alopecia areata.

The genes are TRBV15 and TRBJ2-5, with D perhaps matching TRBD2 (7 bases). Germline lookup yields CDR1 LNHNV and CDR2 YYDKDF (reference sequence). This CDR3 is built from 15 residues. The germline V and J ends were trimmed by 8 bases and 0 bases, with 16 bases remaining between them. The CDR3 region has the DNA TGTGCCACCGGCCTGGCGGGGGCGTACCAAGAGACCCAGTACTTC. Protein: CATGLAGAYQETQYF.

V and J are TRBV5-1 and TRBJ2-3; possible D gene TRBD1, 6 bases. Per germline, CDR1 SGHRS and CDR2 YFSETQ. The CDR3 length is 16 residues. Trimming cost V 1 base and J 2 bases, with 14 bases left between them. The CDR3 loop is CASSLTGTHFTDTQYF. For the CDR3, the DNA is TGCGCCAGCAGCTTGACCGGGACACACTTCACAGATACGCAGTATTTT.

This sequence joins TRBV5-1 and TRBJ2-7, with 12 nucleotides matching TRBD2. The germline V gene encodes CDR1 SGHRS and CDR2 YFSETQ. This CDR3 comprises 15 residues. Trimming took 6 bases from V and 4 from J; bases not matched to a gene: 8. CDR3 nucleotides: TGCGCCAGCAAACCTTTGACTAGCGGGGGTTACGAGCAGTACTTC. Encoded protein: CASKPLTSGGYEQYF.

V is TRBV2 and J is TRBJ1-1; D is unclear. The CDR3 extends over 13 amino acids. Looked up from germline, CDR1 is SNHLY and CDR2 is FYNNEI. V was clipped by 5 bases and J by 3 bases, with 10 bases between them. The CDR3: CASSIRRDTEAFF. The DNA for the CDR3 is TGTGCCAGCAGTATTAGAAGGGACACTGAAGCTTTCTTT. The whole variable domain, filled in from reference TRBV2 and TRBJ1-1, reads EPEVTQTPSHQVTQMGQEVILRCVPISNHLYFYWYRQILGQKVEFLVSFYNNEISEKSEIFDDQFSVERPDGSNFTLKIRSTKLEDSAMYFCASSIRRDTEAFFGQGTRLTVV.

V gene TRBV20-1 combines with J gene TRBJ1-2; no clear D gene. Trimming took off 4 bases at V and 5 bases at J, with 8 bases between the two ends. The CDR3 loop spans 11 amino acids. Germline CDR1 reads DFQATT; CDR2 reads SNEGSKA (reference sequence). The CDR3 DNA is TGCAGTGCTACCCGTTCTTATGGCTACACCTTC. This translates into CSATRSYGYTF.

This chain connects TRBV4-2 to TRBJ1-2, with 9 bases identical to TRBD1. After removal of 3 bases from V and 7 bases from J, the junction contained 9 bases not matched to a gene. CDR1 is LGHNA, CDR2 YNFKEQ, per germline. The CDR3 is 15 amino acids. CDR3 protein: CASSQKDRGGSGYTF. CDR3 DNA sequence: TGTGCCAGCAGCCAGAAGGACAGGGGAGGGTCTGGCTACACCTTC.

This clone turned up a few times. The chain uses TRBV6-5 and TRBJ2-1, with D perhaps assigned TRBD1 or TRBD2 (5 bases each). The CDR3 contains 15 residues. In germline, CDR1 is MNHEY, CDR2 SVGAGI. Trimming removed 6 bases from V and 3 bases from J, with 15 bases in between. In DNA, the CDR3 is TGTGCCAGCAGGAGGGACGCAGGGTACTACAATGAGCAGTTCTTC. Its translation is CASRRDAGYYNEQFF.

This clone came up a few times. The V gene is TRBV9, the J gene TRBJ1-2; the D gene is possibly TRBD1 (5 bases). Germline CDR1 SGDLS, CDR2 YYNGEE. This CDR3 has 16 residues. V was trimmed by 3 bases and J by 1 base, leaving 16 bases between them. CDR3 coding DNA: TGTGCCAGCAGCGGATTGACAGCAACTAATAACTATGGCTACACCTTC. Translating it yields CASSGLTATNNYGYTF.

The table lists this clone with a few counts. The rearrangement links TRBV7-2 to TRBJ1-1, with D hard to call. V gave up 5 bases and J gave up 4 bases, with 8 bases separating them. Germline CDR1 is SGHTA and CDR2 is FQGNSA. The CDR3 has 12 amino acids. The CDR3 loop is CASSRGGTEAFF. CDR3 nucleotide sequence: TGTGCCAGCAGCCGGGGTGGCACTGAAGCTTTCTTT.

In DNA form, the CDR3 reads TGCAGCGTTTCCAGGCCCACCGACTATGGCTACACCTTC. Translated, it gives CSVSRPTDYGYTF. The rearrangement joins TRBV29-1 to TRBJ1-2; no definite D call. From germline, CDR1 is SQVTM and CDR2 ANQGSEA. V lost 5 bases to trimming and J lost 3 bases, with 13 bases between them. The CDR3 totals 13 residues.

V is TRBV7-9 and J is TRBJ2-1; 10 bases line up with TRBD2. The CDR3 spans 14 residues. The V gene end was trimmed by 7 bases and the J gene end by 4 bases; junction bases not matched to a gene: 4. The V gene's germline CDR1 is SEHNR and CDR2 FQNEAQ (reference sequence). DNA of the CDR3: TGTGCCAGCACCCCGGGACTAGCGTACAATGAGCAGTTCTTC. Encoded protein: CASTPGLAYNEQFF.

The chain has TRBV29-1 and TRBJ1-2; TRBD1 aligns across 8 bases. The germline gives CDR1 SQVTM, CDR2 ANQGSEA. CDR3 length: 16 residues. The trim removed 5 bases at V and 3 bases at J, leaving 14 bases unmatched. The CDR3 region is CSVTKLRTGYDYGYTF. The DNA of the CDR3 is TGCAGCGTTACAAAGCTCCGGACAGGGTACGACTATGGCTACACCTTC.

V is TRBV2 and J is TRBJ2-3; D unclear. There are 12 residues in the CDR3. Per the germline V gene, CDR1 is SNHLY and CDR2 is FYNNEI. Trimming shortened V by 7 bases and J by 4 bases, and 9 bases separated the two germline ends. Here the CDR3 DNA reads TGTGCCAGCACTCGGGTGGCAGATACGCAGTATTTT. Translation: CASTRVADTQYF.

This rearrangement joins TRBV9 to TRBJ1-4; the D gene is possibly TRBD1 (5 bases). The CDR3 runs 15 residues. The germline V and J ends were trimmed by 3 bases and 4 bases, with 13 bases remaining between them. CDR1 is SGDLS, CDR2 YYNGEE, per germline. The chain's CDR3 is CASSAQGTGNEKLFF. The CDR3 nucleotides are TGTGCCAGCAGCGCGCAGGGTACGGGTAATGAAAAACTGTTTTTT.

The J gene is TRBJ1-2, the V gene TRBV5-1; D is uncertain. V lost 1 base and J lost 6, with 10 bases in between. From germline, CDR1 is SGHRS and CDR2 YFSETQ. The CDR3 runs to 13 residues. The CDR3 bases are TGCGCCAGCAGCTTGTTCGGCTCCGATGGCTACACCTTC. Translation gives CASSLFGSDGYTF.

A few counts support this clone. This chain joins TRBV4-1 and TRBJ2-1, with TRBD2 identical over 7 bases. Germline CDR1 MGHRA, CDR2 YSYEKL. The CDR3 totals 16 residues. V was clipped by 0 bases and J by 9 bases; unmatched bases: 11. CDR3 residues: CASSQDFGRERGEQFF. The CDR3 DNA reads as TGCGCCAGCAGCCAAGATTTCGGCAGGGAGCGGGGTGAGCAGTTCTTC.

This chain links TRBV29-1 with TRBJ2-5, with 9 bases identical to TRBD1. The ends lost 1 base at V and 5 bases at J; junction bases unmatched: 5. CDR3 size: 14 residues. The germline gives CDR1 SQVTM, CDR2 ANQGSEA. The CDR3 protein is CSVEGQGDVETQYF. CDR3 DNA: TGCAGCGTTGAAGGACAGGGGGACGTGGAGACCCAGTACTTC.

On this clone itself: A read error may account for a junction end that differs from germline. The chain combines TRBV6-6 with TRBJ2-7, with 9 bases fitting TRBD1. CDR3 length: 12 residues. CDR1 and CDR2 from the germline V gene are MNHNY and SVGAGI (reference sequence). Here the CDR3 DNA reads TGTGCCAGCAGTTATGGGGGGACAGGGCTACCCTTC. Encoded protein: CASSYGGTGLPF.

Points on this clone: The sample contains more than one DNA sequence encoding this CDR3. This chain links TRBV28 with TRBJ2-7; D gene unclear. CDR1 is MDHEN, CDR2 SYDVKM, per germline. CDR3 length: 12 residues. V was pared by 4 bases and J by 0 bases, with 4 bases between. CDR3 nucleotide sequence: TGTGCCAGCAGTTCCACCTCCTACGAGCAGTACTTC. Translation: CASSSTSYEQYF.

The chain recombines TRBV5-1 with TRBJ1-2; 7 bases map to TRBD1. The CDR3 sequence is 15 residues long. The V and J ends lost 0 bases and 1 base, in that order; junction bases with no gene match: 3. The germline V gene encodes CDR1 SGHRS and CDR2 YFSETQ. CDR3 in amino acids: CASSLEGGDNYGYTF. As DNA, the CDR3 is TGCGCCAGCAGCTTGGAAGGGGGCGATAACTATGGCTACACCTTC.

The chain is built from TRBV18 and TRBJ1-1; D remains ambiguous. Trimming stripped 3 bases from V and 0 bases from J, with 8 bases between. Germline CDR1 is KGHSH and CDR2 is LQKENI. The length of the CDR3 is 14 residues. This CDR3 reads CASSPGPLNTEAFF. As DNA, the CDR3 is TGTGCCAGCTCACCCGGACCGTTGAACACTGAAGCTTTCTTT.

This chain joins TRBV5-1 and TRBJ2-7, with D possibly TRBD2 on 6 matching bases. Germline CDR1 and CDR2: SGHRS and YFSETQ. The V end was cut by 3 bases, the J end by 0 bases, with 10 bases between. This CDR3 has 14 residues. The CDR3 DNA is TGCGCCAGCAGCTCACAGGACTACTCCTACGAGCAGTACTTC. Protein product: CASSSQDYSYEQYF. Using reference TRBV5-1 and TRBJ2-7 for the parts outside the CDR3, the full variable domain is KAGVTQTPRYLIKTRGQQVTLSCSPISGHRSVSWYQQTPGQGLQFLFEYFSETQRNKGNFPGRFSGRQFSNSRSEMNVSTLELGDSALYLCASSSQDYSYEQYFGPGTRLTVT.

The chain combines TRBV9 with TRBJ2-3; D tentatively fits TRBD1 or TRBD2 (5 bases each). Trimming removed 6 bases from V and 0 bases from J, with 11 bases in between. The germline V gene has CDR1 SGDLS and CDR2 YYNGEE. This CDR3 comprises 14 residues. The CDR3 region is CASTRDGSTDTQYF. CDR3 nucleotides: TGTGCCAGCACCCGGGACGGGAGCACAGATACGCAGTATTTT.

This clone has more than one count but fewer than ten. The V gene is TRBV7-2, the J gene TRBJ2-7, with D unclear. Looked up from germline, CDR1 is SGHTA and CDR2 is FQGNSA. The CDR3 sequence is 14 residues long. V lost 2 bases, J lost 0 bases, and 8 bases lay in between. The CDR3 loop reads CASSLQLLSYEQYF. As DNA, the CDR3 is TGTGCCAGCAGCTTACAACTACTCTCCTACGAGCAGTACTTC.

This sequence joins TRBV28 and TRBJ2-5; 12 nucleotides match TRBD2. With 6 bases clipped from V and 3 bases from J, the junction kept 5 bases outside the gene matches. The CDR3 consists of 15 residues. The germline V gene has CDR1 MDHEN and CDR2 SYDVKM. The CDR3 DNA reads TGTGCCAGCAGCCATCGGACTAGCGGGGAAGAGACCCAGTACTTC. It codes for CASSHRTSGEETQYF.

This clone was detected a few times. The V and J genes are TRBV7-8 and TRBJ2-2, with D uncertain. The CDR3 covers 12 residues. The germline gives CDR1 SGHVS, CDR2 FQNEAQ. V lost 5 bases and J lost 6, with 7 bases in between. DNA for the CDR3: TGTGCCAGCAGCCTAACGGCCGGGGAGCTGTTTTTT. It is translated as CASSLTAGELFF. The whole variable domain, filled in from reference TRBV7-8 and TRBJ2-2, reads GAGVSQSPRYKVAKRGQDVALRCDPISGHVSLFWYQQALGQGPEFLTYFQNEAQLDKSGLPSDRFFAERPEGSVSTLKIQRTQQEDSAVYLCASSLTAGELFFGEGSRLTVL.

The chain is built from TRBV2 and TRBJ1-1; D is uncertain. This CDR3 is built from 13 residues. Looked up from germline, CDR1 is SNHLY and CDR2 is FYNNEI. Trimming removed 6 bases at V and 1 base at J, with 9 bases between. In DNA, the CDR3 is TGTGCCAGCAGCGGTCATAGGAACACTGAAGCTTTCTTT. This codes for CASSGHRNTEAFF. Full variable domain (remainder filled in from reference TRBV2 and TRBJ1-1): EPEVTQTPSHQVTQMGQEVILRCVPISNHLYFYWYRQILGQKVEFLVSFYNNEISEKSEIFDDQFSVERPDGSNFTLKIRSTKLEDSAMYFCASSGHRNTEAFFGQGTRLTVV.

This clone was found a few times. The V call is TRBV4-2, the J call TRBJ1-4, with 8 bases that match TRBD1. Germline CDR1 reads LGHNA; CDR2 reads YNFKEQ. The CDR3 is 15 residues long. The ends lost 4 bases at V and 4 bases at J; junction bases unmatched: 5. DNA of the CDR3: TGTGCCAGCAGCCCACAGACAGGGGATAATGAAAAACTGTTTTTT. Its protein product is CASSPQTGDNEKLFF.

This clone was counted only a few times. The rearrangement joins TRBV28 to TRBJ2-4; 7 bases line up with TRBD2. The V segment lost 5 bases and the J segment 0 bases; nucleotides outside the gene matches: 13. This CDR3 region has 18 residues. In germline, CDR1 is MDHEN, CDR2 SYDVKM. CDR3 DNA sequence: TGTGCCAGCAGTGGTTTGTCTAGCGGACTCCTAGCCAAAAACATTCAGTACTTC. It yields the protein CASSGLSSGLLAKNIQYF. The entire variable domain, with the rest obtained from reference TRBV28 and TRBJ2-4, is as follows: DVKVTQSSRYLVKRTGEKVFLECVQDMDHENMFWYRQDPGLGLRLIYFSYDVKMKEKGDIPEGYSVSREKKERFSLILESASTNQTSMYLCASSGLSSGLLAKNIQYFGAGTRLSVL.

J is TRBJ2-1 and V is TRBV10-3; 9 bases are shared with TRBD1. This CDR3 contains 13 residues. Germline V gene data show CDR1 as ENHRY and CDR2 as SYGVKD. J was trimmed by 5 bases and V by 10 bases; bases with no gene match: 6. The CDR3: CATGQGTHNEQFF. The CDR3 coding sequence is TGTGCCACAGGACAGGGGACGCACAATGAGCAGTTCTTC.

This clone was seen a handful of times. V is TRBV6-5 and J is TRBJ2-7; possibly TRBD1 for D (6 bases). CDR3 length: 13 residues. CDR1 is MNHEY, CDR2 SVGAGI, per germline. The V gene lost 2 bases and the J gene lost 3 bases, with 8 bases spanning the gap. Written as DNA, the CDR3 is TGTGCCAGCAGTTACCCGGACAGCTACGAGCAGTACTTC. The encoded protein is CASSYPDSYEQYF.

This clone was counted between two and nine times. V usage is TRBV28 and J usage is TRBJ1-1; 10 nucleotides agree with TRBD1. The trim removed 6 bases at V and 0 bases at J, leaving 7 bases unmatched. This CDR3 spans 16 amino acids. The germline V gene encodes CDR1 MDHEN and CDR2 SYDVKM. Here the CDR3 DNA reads TGTGCCAGCAGAACAACCGGGACAGGGGTGAACACTGAAGCTTTCTTT. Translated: CASRTTGTGVNTEAFF.